Included here is one TCR beta chain sequence, with context. This sample is drawn from a study of blood T cell repertoires in COVID-19. Authors' processing steps: It was from reference gene primer amplification that nucleated cell counts were estimated. Clones were read by immunoSEQ multiplex PCR, and TCRdb kept only the in-frame ones, dropping some. V, J and clone size were drawn from that table, and D and trimming were deduced from the DNA. In the table there are fewer than 300,000 clones, approximately 91% of which are singletons. The sample was peripheral blood. The origin of this receptor is a woman aged 25 to 39 with acute or convalescent COVID-19.

CDR3 DNA: TGCAGTGCTAGTGGGACTGCGAAAGAGACCCAGTACTTC. Its protein product is CSASGTAKETQYF. The J gene is TRBJ2-5, the V gene TRBV20-1; D possibly corresponds to TRBD2 (6 bases). This CDR3 spans 13 amino acids. Germline CDR1 reads DFQATT; CDR2 reads SNEGSKA (reference sequence). The ends were cut back, 3 bases at V and 3 bases at J, with 11 bases in the middle.